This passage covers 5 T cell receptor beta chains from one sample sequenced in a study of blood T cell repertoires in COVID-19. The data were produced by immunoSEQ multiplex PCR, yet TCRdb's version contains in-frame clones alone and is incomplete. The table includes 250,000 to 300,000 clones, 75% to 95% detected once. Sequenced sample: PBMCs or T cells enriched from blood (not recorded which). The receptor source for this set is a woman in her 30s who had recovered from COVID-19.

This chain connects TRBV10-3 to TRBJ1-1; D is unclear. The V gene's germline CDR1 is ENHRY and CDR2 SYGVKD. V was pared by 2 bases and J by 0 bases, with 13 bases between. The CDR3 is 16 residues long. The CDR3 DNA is TGTGCCATCAGTGAGACGGCAGGCAGCATGAACACTGAAGCTTTCTTT. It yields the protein CAISETAGSMNTEAFF.

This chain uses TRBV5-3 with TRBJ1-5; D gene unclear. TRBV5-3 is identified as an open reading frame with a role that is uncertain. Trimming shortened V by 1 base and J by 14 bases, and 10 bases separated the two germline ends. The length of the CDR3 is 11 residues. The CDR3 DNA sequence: TGTGCCAGAAGCTTGCACTACCCGAAGCATTTT. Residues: CARSLHYPKHF.

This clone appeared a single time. In nucleotides, the CDR3 is TGTGCCAGCACCCTACCGGGACAGGGCTACGAGCAGTACTTC. This sequence encodes CASTLPGQGYEQYF. This chain uses TRBV6-5 with TRBJ2-7, with TRBD1 identical over 9 bases. Germline CDR1 and CDR2: MNHEY and SVGAGI. Germline trimming cut 7 bases from V and 3 bases from J; bases unmatched to any gene: 7. The CDR3 consists of 14 residues.

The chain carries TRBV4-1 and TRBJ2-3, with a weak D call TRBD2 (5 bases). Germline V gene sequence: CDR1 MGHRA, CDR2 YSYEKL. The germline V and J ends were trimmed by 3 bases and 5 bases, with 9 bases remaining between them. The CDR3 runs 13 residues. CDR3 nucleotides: TGCGCCAGCAGCCACCTTGAGGGAGATACGCAGTATTTT. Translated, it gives CASSHLEGDTQYF.

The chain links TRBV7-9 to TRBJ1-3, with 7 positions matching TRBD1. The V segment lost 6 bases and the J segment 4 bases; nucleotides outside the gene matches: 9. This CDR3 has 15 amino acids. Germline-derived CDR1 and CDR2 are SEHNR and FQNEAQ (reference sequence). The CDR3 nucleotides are TGTGCCAGCAGTCTGGCCGGGACAGCCGGAAACACCATATATTTT. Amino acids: CASSLAGTAGNTIYF.